This is a list of T cell receptor beta chains from one sample in a study of cytomegalovirus exposure and HLA in healthy donors. Measured with immunoSEQ multiplex PCR; TCRdb has only the in-frame clones, and not every one. Of roughly 130,000 clones in the sample, 70% to 85% are singletons; the top ten hold 2.5% to 3.5%. The specimen was PBMCs. All receptors derive from a woman under 30 in good health and CMV-seropositive. Both conserved end residues are part of each CDR3. The D gene is left open where the match is weak. Clone size is given for some rows only: seen once, a few or many times, or a class if the clone is expanded.

J gene,D gene,V gene,clone size,CDR3 DNA,CDR3 protein
TRBJ2-5,.,TRBV5-6,.,TGTGCCAGCAGCTTGGTCGGGGGTGAGACCCAGTACTTC,CASSLVGGETQYF
TRBJ2-5,.,TRBV30,.,TGTGCCTGGACTATTAGAGGAAGCGGGGAGACCCAGTACTTC,CAWTIRGSGETQYF
TRBJ1-1,TRBD1,TRBV7-7,once,TGTGCCGGCCCCGCAGGGGGCACTGAAGCTTTCTTT,CAGPAGGTEAFF
TRBJ1-4,.,TRBV25-1,.,TGTGCCAGCAGTGAAGGTGATGGAACAGGGGAAAAACTGTTTTTT,CASSEGDGTGEKLFF
TRBJ1-6,.,TRBV28,.,TGTGCCAGCACCTTGGGAGCGTATAATTCACCCCTCCACTTT,CASTLGAYNSPLHF
TRBJ1-2,TRBD1,TRBV9,few,TGTGCCAGCAGCCCGCGGACAGGGGGCGACTATGGCTACACCTTC,CASSPRTGGDYGYTF
TRBJ2-1,TRBD1,TRBV4-1,.,TGCGCCAGCAGCCAGGTCGGGACAGGCAGTAATGAGCAGTTCTTC,CASSQVGTGSNEQFF
TRBJ2-5,TRBD1,TRBV25-1,.,TGTGCCAGCAGTTTCGATAACAGGGGTTTGATTGAGACCCAGTACTTC,CASSFDNRGLIETQYF
TRBJ2-3,TRBD2,TRBV9,.,TGTGCCAGCAGCGCTAGGACTAGCGGCACAGATACGCAGTATTTT,CASSARTSGTDTQYF
TRBJ2-6,TRBD2,TRBV11-2,.,TGTGCCAGCGCCCGCGGGAGGGCTGGGGCCAACGTCCTGACTTTC,CASARGRAGANVLTF
TRBJ2-7,.,TRBV2,.,TGTGCCAGCAGTGAAGTTCAGGAGCAGTACTTC,CASSEVQEQYF
TRBJ2-3,.,TRBV25-1,.,TGTGCCAGCAAGGGGTCAGCACTCACAGATACGCAGTATTTT,CASKGSALTDTQYF
TRBJ2-7,TRBD2,TRBV18,.,TGTGCCAGCTCACCAGGGGCTAGCGGGGGTTACGAGCAGTACTTC,CASSPGASGGYEQYF
TRBJ2-3,.,TRBV5-4,once,TGTGCCAGCAGCTTTAGTGGGGGACTGGATACGCAGTATTTT,CASSFSGGLDTQYF
TRBJ2-7,.,TRBV7-9,.,TGTGCCAGCAGCCCTCGGACGGGGTTTTTTTACGAGCAGTACTTC,CASSPRTGFFYEQYF
TRBJ1-2,TRBD1,TRBV28,few,TGTGCCAGCAGTTTAGGTGGACAGGGGGCGTTTAGCTATGGCTACACCTTC,CASSLGGQGAFSYGYTF
TRBJ1-2,TRBD1,TRBV25-1,.,TGTGCCAGCAGTCAGGGGGCGAACTATGGCTACACCTTC,CASSQGANYGYTF
TRBJ2-7,.,TRBV29-1,.,TGCAGCGTTCAGTCGCCCTACGAGCAGTACTTC,CSVQSPYEQYF
TRBJ1-4,.,TRBV2,.,TGTGCCAGCAGTGTAATCGACGGGGGAGGAGAAAAACTGTTTTTT,CASSVIDGGGEKLFF
TRBJ2-1,TRBD2,TRBV5-4,few,TGTGCCAGCAGCTCGAGCGGGGGGTCTTACAATGAGCAGTTCTTC,CASSSSGGSYNEQFF
TRBJ2-1,.,TRBV5-1,.,TGCGCCAGCACTCCAATGAGATACAATGAGCAGTTCTTC,CASTPMRYNEQFF
TRBJ2-3,.,TRBV10-1,.,TGCGCCAGCACCCCCAGACTAGACACAGATACGCAGTATTTT,CASTPRLDTDTQYF
TRBJ1-3,.,TRBV2,.,TGTGCCAGCAGTCAACAGGGTTATGGAAACACCATATATTTT,CASSQQGYGNTIYF
TRBJ1-1,TRBD1,TRBV27,.,TGTGCCAGCAGCCGCCCAGGGGGCGGGCCGAACACTGAAGCTTTCTTT,CASSRPGGGPNTEAFF
TRBJ2-7,.,TRBV25-1,once,TGTGCCAGCAGTGTTGAGCGGGCGCAGTACTTC,CASSVERAQYF
TRBJ1-5,TRBD1,TRBV28,few,TGTGCCAGCAGTCCTAATCAGGGGGTACGACAGCCCCAGCATTTT,CASSPNQGVRQPQHF
TRBJ1-5,.,TRBV6-6,.,TGTGCCAGCAGTAATACCGAGAATCAGCCCCAGCATTTT,CASSNTENQPQHF
TRBJ2-1,TRBD1,TRBV28,.,TGTGCCAGCAGTTTTACAGGGGGCGAGGGGAACTACAATGAGCAGTTCTTC,CASSFTGGEGNYNEQFF
TRBJ2-1,.,TRBV27,.,TGTGCCAGCAGTTCCGAGCGGTTGAGCTCCTACAATGAGCAGTTCTTC,CASSSERLSSYNEQFF
TRBJ2-5,TRBD2,TRBV4-2,.,TGTGCCAGCAGCGAGCTCGGGGGGGGAGCCTTGGAGCAGTACTTC,CASSELGGGALEQYF
TRBJ2-3,TRBD2,TRBV6-5,.,TGTGCCAGCAGTCTCGGACTAGGCGCAGATACGCAGTATTTT,CASSLGLGADTQYF
TRBJ2-7,.,TRBV6-1,.,TGTGCCAGCCCGGGTTCTTCTCATACTTACTACGAGCAGTACTTC,CASPGSSHTYYEQYF
TRBJ1-1,.,TRBV6-1,once,TGTGCCAGCACCAGGACAGACACTGAAGCTTTCTTT,CASTRTDTEAFF
TRBJ2-1,.,TRBV4-1,.,TGCGCCAGCAGCCCGTCCCAGGAGGGGGCAAATGAGCAGTTCTTC,CASSPSQEGANEQFF
TRBJ2-1,TRBD2,TRBV4-1,.,TGCGCCAGCAGCCAAGATTTAGCGGGGGCCACCTACAATGAGCAGTTCTTC,CASSQDLAGATYNEQFF
TRBJ1-5,.,TRBV27,few,TGTGCCAGCAGTTTCTGGGGGGTTGATAGCAATCAGCCCCAGCATTTT,CASSFWGVDSNQPQHF
TRBJ1-4,TRBD1,TRBV4-1,.,TGCGCCAGCAGCCGAGGACAGGGTGGAGGTGAAAAACTGTTTTTT,CASSRGQGGGEKLFF
TRBJ2-7,TRBD1,TRBV11-1,.,TGTGCCAGCAGCTTGTGGACAGGGAGCGAGCAGTACTTC,CASSLWTGSEQYF
TRBJ1-3,.,TRBV19,once,TGTGCCAGTACCCCTCCTGTAGGGAGCTCTGGAAACACCATATATTTT,CASTPPVGSSGNTIYF
TRBJ2-5,.,TRBV4-1,.,TGCGCCAGCAGCCAGGGCCCCTCAGGGCAAGAGACCCAGTACTTC,CASSQGPSGQETQYF